This TCR beta chain was identified during a study of T cells in Graves' hyperthyroidism and ophthalmopathy. Graves' hyperthyroidism was deemed stable given no ophthalmopathy progression within 18 months. Criteria for exclusion of patients were uncontrolled infection, other autoimmune disease, pregnancy or lactation. The CDR3 covers 15 residues. Germline values: CDR1 LNHDA, CDR2 SQIVND (reference sequence). V lost 6 bases, J lost 2 bases, and 10 bases stayed unmatched. Amplified TCR beta CDR3 regions derived from RNA transcripts. HTBI primers were the set used in a first-round RT-PCR of the TCR CDR3. TCRdb re-derived calls from the multiplex PCR reads in MiXCR, one entry per CDR3 protein. The sample contains fewer than 400,000 distinct CDR3 sequences, 16% of which appear only once. There are a few counts of this clonotype.

Source material: blood. The receptor comes from a young man with Graves' hyperthyroidism. V gene TRBV19 combines with J gene TRBJ2-7, with TRBD1 matching 7 bases. The chain's CDR3 is CASRLRDSGPYEQYF. CDR3 DNA sequence: TGTGCCAGTAGGCTCCGGGACAGCGGACCCTACGAGCAGTACTTC. Supplemented by reference TRBV19 and TRBJ2-7, the full variable domain reads DGGITQSPKYLFRKEGQNVTLSCEQNLNHDAMYWYRQDPGQGLRLIYYSQIVNDFQKGDIAEGYSVSREKKESFPLTVTSAQKNPTAFYLCASRLRDSGPYEQYFGPGTRLTVT.